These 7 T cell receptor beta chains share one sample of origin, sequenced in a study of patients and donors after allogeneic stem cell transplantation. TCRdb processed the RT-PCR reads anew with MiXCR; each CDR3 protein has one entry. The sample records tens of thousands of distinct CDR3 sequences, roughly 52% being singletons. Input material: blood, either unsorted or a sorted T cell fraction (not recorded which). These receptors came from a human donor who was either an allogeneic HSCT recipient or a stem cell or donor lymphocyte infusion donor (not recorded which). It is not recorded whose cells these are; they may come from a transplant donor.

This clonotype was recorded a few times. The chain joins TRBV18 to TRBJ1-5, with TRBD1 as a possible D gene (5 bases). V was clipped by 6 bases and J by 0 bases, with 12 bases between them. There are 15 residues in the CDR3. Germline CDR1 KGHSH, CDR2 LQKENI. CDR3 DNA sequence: TGTGCCAGCTCCTCAGGGAGGGGTAGCAATCAGCCCCAGCATTTT. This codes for CASSSGRGSNQPQHF.

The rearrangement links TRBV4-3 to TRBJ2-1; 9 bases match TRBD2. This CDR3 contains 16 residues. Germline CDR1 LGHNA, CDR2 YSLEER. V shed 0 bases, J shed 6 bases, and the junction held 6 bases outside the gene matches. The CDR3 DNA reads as TGCGCCAGCAGCCAAGATCAAACTAGCGGGCTCAATGAGCAGTTCTTC. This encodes CASSQDQTSGLNEQFF.

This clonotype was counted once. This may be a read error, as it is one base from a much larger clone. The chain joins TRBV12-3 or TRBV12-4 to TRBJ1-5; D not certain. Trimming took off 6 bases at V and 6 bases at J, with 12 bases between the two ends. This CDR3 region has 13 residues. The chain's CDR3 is CASRFFIRQPQHF. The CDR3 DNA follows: TGTGCCAGCAGATTTTTTATTCGTCAGCCCCAGCATTTT.

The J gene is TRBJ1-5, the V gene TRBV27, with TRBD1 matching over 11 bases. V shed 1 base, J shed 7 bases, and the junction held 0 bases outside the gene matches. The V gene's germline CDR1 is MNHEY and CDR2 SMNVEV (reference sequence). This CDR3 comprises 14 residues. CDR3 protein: CASSLWTGGQPQHF. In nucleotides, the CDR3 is TGTGCCAGCAGTTTATGGACAGGGGGCCAGCCCCAGCATTTT.

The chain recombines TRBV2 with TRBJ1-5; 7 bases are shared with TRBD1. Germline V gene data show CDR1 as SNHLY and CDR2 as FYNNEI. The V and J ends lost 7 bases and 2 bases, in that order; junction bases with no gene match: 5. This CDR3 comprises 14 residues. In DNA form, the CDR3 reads TGTGCCAGCATGGAGGGGGCGGGCAATCAGCCCCAGCATTTT. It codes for CASMEGAGNQPQHF.

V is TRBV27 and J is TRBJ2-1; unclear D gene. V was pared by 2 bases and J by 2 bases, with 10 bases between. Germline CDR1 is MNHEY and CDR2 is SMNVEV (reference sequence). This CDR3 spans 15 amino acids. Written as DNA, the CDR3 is TGTGCCAGCAGTTTAGGGTCTAATCCCTACAATGAGCAGTTCTTC. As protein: CASSLGSNPYNEQFF.

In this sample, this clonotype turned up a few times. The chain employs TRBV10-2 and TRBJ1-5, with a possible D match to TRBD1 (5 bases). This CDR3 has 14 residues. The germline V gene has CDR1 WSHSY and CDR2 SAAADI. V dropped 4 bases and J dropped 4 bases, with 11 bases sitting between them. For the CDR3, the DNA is TGCGCCAGCAGTGCCGGGGCCTCTAATCAGCCCCAGCATTTT. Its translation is CASSAGASNQPQHF.